This is a list of T cell receptor beta chains from one sample in a study of cytomegalovirus exposure and HLA in healthy donors. TCRdb's copy holds only in-frame clones and misses some; the assay was immunoSEQ multiplex PCR. The sample shows 100,000 to 150,000 clones, about 96% of them seen only once. Sequencing was done on a sample of PBMCs. The receptors come from a young man in good health and CMV-seronegative. The CDR3 runs from the conserved cysteine through the conserved F or W. A D gene is named only where the DNA matches it firmly. A clone size is listed for some rows: how often the clone was seen (once, few, many), or a class if it is expanded.

TGTGCCAGCAGCCAAGAACTAGTCCCAGATACGCAGTATTTT | CASSQELVPDTQYF | TRBJ2-3 | . | TRBV14 | .
TGTGCCAGCAGCCAAGAGACAGGGCTTACTAATGAAAAACTGTTTTTT | CASSQETGLTNEKLFF | TRBJ1-4 | TRBD1 | TRBV28 | .
TGTGCCAGCAGTATCCCCGGACAGAGGGGAGTCTCCGAGCAGTACTTC | CASSIPGQRGVSEQYF | TRBJ2-7 | . | TRBV28 | .
TGTGCCAGCAGCTTACAGGGTGGGGACACTGAAGCTTTCTTT | CASSLQGGDTEAFF | TRBJ1-1 | . | TRBV7-8 | .
TGTGCCAGCAGCTCGGGAGAAACCTACGAGCAGTACTTC | CASSSGETYEQYF | TRBJ2-7 | . | TRBV5-4 | .
TGTGCCAGCATCCGCACGTTGAGCTCCTACAATGAGCAGTTCTTC | CASIRTLSSYNEQFF | TRBJ2-1 | . | TRBV28 | .
TGTGCCAGCAGCGTTGGCGGGGAGCAGTTCTTC | CASSVGGEQFF | TRBJ2-1 | . | TRBV9 | once
TGTGCCAGCAGTTCCCCGGGGGGGGACTATGGCTACACCTTC | CASSSPGGDYGYTF | TRBJ1-2 | . | TRBV5-4 | .
TGCGCCAGCAGCCAAGTAACCGGGGCCGGGGAGCTGTTTTTT | CASSQVTGAGELFF | TRBJ2-2 | . | TRBV4-1 | .
TGCGCCAGCAGCTTGGAAGGCAGGGATCAGCCCCAGCATTTT | CASSLEGRDQPQHF | TRBJ1-5 | . | TRBV5-1 | .
TGTGCCAGCAGCTTAGACGGGAGGGGGGAGCAGTACTTC | CASSLDGRGEQYF | TRBJ2-7 | TRBD2 | TRBV7-2 | .
TGTGCCAGCAGCTTATCTGGAATAGCTCGAGAGACCCAGTACTTC | CASSLSGIARETQYF | TRBJ2-5 | . | TRBV7-3 | .
TGTGCCAGCAGCTTAGGTTGGGGCGGGAACACTGAAGCTTTCTTT | CASSLGWGGNTEAFF | TRBJ1-1 | . | TRBV11-2 | once
TGTGCCAGGACAGTGGCGATTAGCACAGATACGCAGTATTTT | CARTVAISTDTQYF | TRBJ2-3 | . | TRBV2 | .
TGTGCCAGCAGCGTAGATGGGCAGGGAGGCTATGGCTACACCTTC | CASSVDGQGGYGYTF | TRBJ1-2 | . | TRBV9 | .
TGTGCCAGCAGCCAAGCGGGAGTTCAGTACTTC | CASSQAGVQYF | TRBJ2-4 | . | TRBV4-2 | .
TGTGCCAGCAGTTTATCGCGAGGGGGTGGAAACACCATATATTTT | CASSLSRGGGNTIYF | TRBJ1-3 | . | TRBV27 | .
TGTGCCAGCAGCTTGACAATGATCTCCTACGAGCAGTACTTC | CASSLTMISYEQYF | TRBJ2-7 | . | TRBV7-2 | .
TGTGCCAGCAGCCCTGGGGCGGGATCCCCCCCCAATGAGCAGTTCTTC | CASSPGAGSPPNEQFF | TRBJ2-1 | . | TRBV9 | .
TGTGCCAGCAGTGAGGGCCCGGCCGACGGCTTAGCGGGAGAACATCAAGAGACCCAGTACTTC | CASSEGPADGLAGEHQETQYF | TRBJ2-5 | TRBD2 | TRBV2 | .
TGTGCCAGCAGCTCCCTCAGGGGCACTGAAGCTTTCTTT | CASSSLRGTEAFF | TRBJ1-1 | . | TRBV7-2 | .
TGTGCCAGCAGCTTAGATAGGTTAGCGGTGCCCTCCTACAATGAGCAGTTCTTC | CASSLDRLAVPSYNEQFF | TRBJ2-1 | . | TRBV11-2 | .
TGTGCCAGTAGTTCCACCCTTGACAGGGTCAACACCGGGGAGCTGTTTTTT | CASSSTLDRVNTGELFF | TRBJ2-2 | TRBD1 | TRBV19 | .
TGCAGCGTTGAAGTCCTCGGGAGACCGAATTACAATGAGCAGTTCTTC | CSVEVLGRPNYNEQFF | TRBJ2-1 | . | TRBV29-1 | .
TGTGCCACCAGCAGGAAAGAGCAGGGGGTGAGGGGGGACTATGGCTACACCTTC | CATSRKEQGVRGDYGYTF | TRBJ1-2 | TRBD1 | TRBV15 | .
TGTGCCAGCAGCTTCTCGACAGGGCGAGCCAATCAGCCCCAGCATTTT | CASSFSTGRANQPQHF | TRBJ1-5 | TRBD1 | TRBV7-2 | .
TGTGCCAGCAGTTTACGGACTAGCGGGAGGACCGGGGAGCTGTTTTTT | CASSLRTSGRTGELFF | TRBJ2-2 | TRBD2 | TRBV27 | once
TGTGCCTGGACCCGAGGAGGGAGGGCCCGGACCTACGAGCAGTACTTC | CAWTRGGRARTYEQYF | TRBJ2-7 | TRBD2 | TRBV30 | once
TGTGCCACCAGCAGAGATTGGCAGGGGCCATCTAACATTCAGTACTTC | CATSRDWQGPSNIQYF | TRBJ2-4 | . | TRBV15 | .
TGTGCTAGCAGCCCCTCAAGAGCGGCGAACACCGGGGAGCTGTTTTTT | CASSPSRAANTGELFF | TRBJ2-2 | . | TRBV7-7 | .
TGTGCCAGCAGCTCAGGACTAGCCCAGGATACGCAGTATTTT | CASSSGLAQDTQYF | TRBJ2-3 | TRBD2 | TRBV7-3 | .
TGTGCCTGGGAGGGGGGGGCAGAGACCCAGTACTTC | CAWEGGAETQYF | TRBJ2-5 | . | TRBV30 | once
TGCGCCGGACAGGTTGGAGCTTTCTTT | CAGQVGAFF | TRBJ1-1 | TRBD1 | TRBV10-1 | .
TGTGCCAGCAGCGTCGGGGGGGGACCCTACAATGAGCAGTTCTTC | CASSVGGGPYNEQFF | TRBJ2-1 | TRBD2 | TRBV9 | .
TGTGCCAGCAGCTTAGAGGGGGCCTTCTATGGCTACACCTTC | CASSLEGAFYGYTF | TRBJ1-2 | TRBD1 | TRBV7-9 | .
TGTGCCAGCAGCTTAGATAGCGGAGAACTCAATGAGCAGTTCTTC | CASSLDSGELNEQFF | TRBJ2-1 | . | TRBV7-2 | .
TGTGCCAGCAGTCCGGGAGGCGAGGAAGAGACCCAGTACTTC | CASSPGGEEETQYF | TRBJ2-5 | TRBD2 | TRBV28 | once
TGTGCCAGCAGTGAAGTGGGGGTTGGGACTAGTCTACAAGAGACCCAGTACTTC | CASSEVGVGTSLQETQYF | TRBJ2-5 | TRBD2 | TRBV6-1 | .
TGTGCCAGCAGCTTAGGGGATCCTAGCGGCTACACCTTC | CASSLGDPSGYTF | TRBJ1-2 | . | TRBV7-9 | .
TGTGCCAGCAGTTCGACAGGAAACTATGGCTACACCTTC | CASSSTGNYGYTF | TRBJ1-2 | . | TRBV5-5 | .
TGTGCCAGCTCCAGGTCGGCGCAGTTCTTC | CASSRSAQFF | TRBJ2-1 | . | TRBV2 | .
TGTGCCAGTTACAATACCGGGACTAGAATCGAGCAGTACTTC | CASYNTGTRIEQYF | TRBJ2-7 | TRBD2 | TRBV2 | many
TGTGCCAGCAGCTTAACCGGGACAGGGGTGCCTGAAGCTTTCTTT | CASSLTGTGVPEAFF | TRBJ1-1 | TRBD1 | TRBV11-1 | .
TGTGCCAGCAGCGTAGACTACCTAAACTCCTACAATGAGCAGTTCTTC | CASSVDYLNSYNEQFF | TRBJ2-1 | . | TRBV9 | .
TGTGCCAGCAGCTCGCGAGGGAATCAGCCCCAGCATTTT | CASSSRGNQPQHF | TRBJ1-5 | . | TRBV7-8 | .
TGTGCCAGCAGCCAAGAGCTGCGTGAGCTTACTCTTAACTATGGCTACACCTTC | CASSQELRELTLNYGYTF | TRBJ1-2 | . | TRBV4-2 | .
TGTGCCAGCAGACTACAGGGGTGGTACCAGCCCCAGCATTTT | CASRLQGWYQPQHF | TRBJ1-5 | TRBD1 | TRBV28 | .
TGTGCCAGCAGTTCGGGACTAGCGGGAGCCACAGATACGCAGTATTTT | CASSSGLAGATDTQYF | TRBJ2-3 | TRBD2 | TRBV28 | .
TGCGCCAGCAGCCAAAAGGGAGGCCTGGTGGGGGGCACCGGGGAGCTGTTTTTT | CASSQKGGLVGGTGELFF | TRBJ2-2 | . | TRBV4-1 | .
TGTGCCAGCCGTTCTATGGACAGGAGCAATCAGCCCCAGCATTTT | CASRSMDRSNQPQHF | TRBJ1-5 | TRBD1 | TRBV28 | .
TGTGCCAGCAGCGGACAGGGGTCGGGCACTGAAGCTTTCTTT | CASSGQGSGTEAFF | TRBJ1-1 | TRBD1 | TRBV9 | .
TGTGCCAGCACCCCAACCGACAGGAACACTGAAGCTTTCTTT | CASTPTDRNTEAFF | TRBJ1-1 | . | TRBV5-6 | .
TGTGCCAGCAGTTACTTGAGGGAAGAGACCCAGTACTTC | CASSYLREETQYF | TRBJ2-5 | . | TRBV6-5 | .
TGTGCCAGCAAGGAATCGGGAGGTAACTATGGCTACACCTTC | CASKESGGNYGYTF | TRBJ1-2 | . | TRBV6-1 | .
TGTGCCAGCAGTTCGACATATATCATGAACACTGAAGCTTTCTTT | CASSSTYIMNTEAFF | TRBJ1-1 | . | TRBV27 | once